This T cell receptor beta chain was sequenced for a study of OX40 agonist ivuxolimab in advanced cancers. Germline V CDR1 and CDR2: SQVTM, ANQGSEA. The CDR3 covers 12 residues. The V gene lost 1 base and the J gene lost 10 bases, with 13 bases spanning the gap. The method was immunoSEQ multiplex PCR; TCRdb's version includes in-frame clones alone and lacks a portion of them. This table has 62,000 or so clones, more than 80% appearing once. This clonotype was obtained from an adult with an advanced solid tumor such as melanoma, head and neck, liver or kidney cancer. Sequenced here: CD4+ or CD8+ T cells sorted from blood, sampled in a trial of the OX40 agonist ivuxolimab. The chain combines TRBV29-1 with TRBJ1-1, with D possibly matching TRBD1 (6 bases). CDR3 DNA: TGCAGCGTTGAAGCGGGGGGCGGGATAGCTTTCTTT. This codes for CSVEAGGGIAFF. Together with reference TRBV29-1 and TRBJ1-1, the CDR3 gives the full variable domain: SAVISQKPSRDICQRGTSLTIQCQVDSQVTMMFWYRQQPGQSLTLIATANQGSEATYESGFVIDKFPISRPNLTFSTLTVSNMSPEDSSIYLCSVEAGGGIAFFGQGTRLTVV.